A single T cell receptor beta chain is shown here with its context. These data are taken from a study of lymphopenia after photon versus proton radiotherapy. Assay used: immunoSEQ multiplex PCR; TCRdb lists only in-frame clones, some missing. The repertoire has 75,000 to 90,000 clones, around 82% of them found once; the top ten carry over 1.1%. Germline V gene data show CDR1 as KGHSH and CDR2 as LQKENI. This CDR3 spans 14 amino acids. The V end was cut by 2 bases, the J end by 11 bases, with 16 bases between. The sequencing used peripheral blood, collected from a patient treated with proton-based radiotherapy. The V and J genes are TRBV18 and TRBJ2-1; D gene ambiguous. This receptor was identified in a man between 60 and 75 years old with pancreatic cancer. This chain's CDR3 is CASSPIPDPGKQFF. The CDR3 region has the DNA TGTGCCAGCTCACCAATCCCTGATCCAGGAAAGCAGTTCTTC.